These 10 T cell receptor beta chains originate from one sample sequenced in a study of cytomegalovirus exposure and HLA in healthy donors. This PCR relied on a set of 60 Vbeta primers and 13 Jbeta primers. Assay: immunoSEQ multiplex PCR; the TCRdb copy retains only in-frame clones and omits some. The sample has under 200,000 clones; approximately 70% are singletons. Sequences were obtained from PBMCs. The receptors derive from a woman in her 30s in good health and CMV-seronegative.

There are a few counts of this clone. The V and J genes are TRBV6-5 and TRBJ1-1; no definite D call. The V end was cut by 0 bases, the J end by 7 bases, with 9 bases between. This CDR3 is 13 amino acids long. Germline V gene lookup returns CDR1 MNHEY and CDR2 SVGAGI. In nucleotides, the CDR3 is TGTGCCAGCAGTTACTCTGAGGAGATTGAAGCTTTCTTT. It specifies CASSYSEEIEAFF.

This chain connects TRBV7-8 to TRBJ1-5; D is possibly TRBD1 (6 bases). V lost 1 base and J lost 6, with 13 bases in between. Germline V gives CDR1 SGHVS, CDR2 FQNEAQ. This CDR3 has 15 amino acids. CDR3: CASSLVNTGFQPQHF. CDR3 nucleotides: TGTGCCAGCAGCTTAGTAAACACAGGGTTTCAGCCCCAGCATTTT. The full variable domain, its missing parts supplied by reference TRBV7-8 and TRBJ1-5, is GAGVSQSPRYKVAKRGQDVALRCDPISGHVSLFWYQQALGQGPEFLTYFQNEAQLDKSGLPSDRFFAERPEGSVSTLKIQRTQQEDSAVYLCASSLVNTGFQPQHFGDGTRLSIL.

This rearrangement joins TRBV7-9 to TRBJ2-7, with D perhaps matching TRBD2 (6 bases). Germline CDR1 reads SEHNR; CDR2 reads FQNEAQ (reference sequence). With 7 bases removed from V and 0 bases from J, the gap between germline ends came to 16 bases. The CDR3 has 15 amino acids. The CDR3 reads CASTPTSRSSYEQYF. The CDR3 region has the DNA TGTGCCAGCACCCCGACTAGTAGAAGCTCCTACGAGCAGTACTTC. Together with reference TRBV7-9 and TRBJ2-7, the CDR3 gives the full variable domain: DTGVSQNPRHKITKRGQNVTFRCDPISEHNRLYWYRQTLGQGPEFLTYFQNEAQLEKSRLLSDRFSAERPKGSFSTLEIQRTEQGDSAMYLCASTPTSRSSYEQYFGPGTRLTVT.

The genes are TRBV29-1 and TRBJ2-5; 7 positions agree with TRBD1. Germline V gene sequence: CDR1 SQVTM, CDR2 ANQGSEA. This CDR3 has 12 amino acids. The V gene end was trimmed by 4 bases and the J gene end by 1 base; junction bases not matched to a gene: 0. CDR3 protein: CSVGQGQETQYF. The DNA for the CDR3 is TGCAGCGTTGGACAGGGCCAAGAGACCCAGTACTTC. The whole variable domain, remainder taken from reference TRBV29-1 and TRBJ2-5, is SAVISQKPSRDICQRGTSLTIQCQVDSQVTMMFWYRQQPGQSLTLIATANQGSEATYESGFVIDKFPISRPNLTFSTLTVSNMSPEDSSIYLCSVGQGQETQYFGPGTRLLVL.

The rearrangement uses TRBV4-2 and TRBJ2-7; TRBD1 might be the D (5 bases). This CDR3 has 14 amino acids. The V gene's germline CDR1 is LGHNA and CDR2 YNFKEQ. Trimming cost V 1 base and J 2 bases, with 9 bases left between them. The chain's CDR3 is CASSQGRQTYEQYF. CDR3 in DNA: TGTGCCAGCAGCCAAGGACGACAGACCTACGAGCAGTACTTC.

The gene calls are TRBV19 and TRBJ1-2; D is ambiguous. The CDR3 runs to 15 residues. The V gene's germline CDR1 is LNHDA and CDR2 SQIVND (reference sequence). V was trimmed by 3 bases and J by 8 bases, leaving 19 bases between them. As DNA, the CDR3 is TGTGCCAGTAGTATCCGCGGAGCGAGAGGGCGCGGCTACACCTTC. Amino acid sequence: CASSIRGARGRGYTF.

The gene calls are TRBV28 and TRBJ2-3; a possible D gene is TRBD2 (6 bases). CDR3 size: 13 residues. Germline lookup yields CDR1 MDHEN and CDR2 SYDVKM. Trimming removed 5 bases at V and 4 bases at J, with 10 bases between. CDR3 protein: CASSGTSPDTQYF. CDR3 sequence (DNA): TGTGCCAGCAGTGGAACTAGCCCAGATACGCAGTATTTT.

V gene TRBV7-8 combines with J gene TRBJ2-1; 12 bases map to TRBD2. J gave up 6 bases and V 5 bases, and 5 bases lay outside the gene matches. Germline V gives CDR1 SGHVS, CDR2 FQNEAQ. The CDR3 covers 15 residues. The CDR3 DNA reads as TGTGCCAGCAGCGCTAGCGGGGGGGCCTTCAATGAGCAGTTCTTC. It is translated as CASSASGGAFNEQFF.

This clone was seen only a few times. V is TRBV7-3 and J is TRBJ2-1, with 11 bases lining up with TRBD2. The CDR3 totals 16 residues. J was trimmed by 6 bases and V by 5 bases; bases with no gene match: 9. Germline V CDR1 and CDR2: SGHTA, FQGTGA. CDR3 nucleotide sequence: TGTGCCAGCAGCACCCAAGTTAGCGGGGGGGCCAATGAGCAGTTCTTC. Protein: CASSTQVSGGANEQFF. The full variable domain, rest sourced from reference TRBV7-3 and TRBJ2-1, is GAGVSQTPSNKVTEKGKYVELRCDPISGHTALYWYRQSLGQGPEFLIYFQGTGAADDSGLPNDRFFAVRPEGSVSTLKIQRTERGDSAVYLCASSTQVSGGANEQFFGPGTRLTVL.

The chain uses TRBV2 and TRBJ2-5, with 9 bases that match TRBD2. V gave up 2 bases and J gave up 5 bases; unmatched junction bases: 9. Per germline, CDR1 SNHLY and CDR2 FYNNEI. The length of the CDR3 is 16 residues. The CDR3 bases are TGTGCCAGCAGTGAACTTAGCGGGGGACTGTCGGAGACCCAGTACTTC. It specifies CASSELSGGLSETQYF.